This T cell receptor (beta chain) comes out of a study of T cell responses to AZD1222 COVID-19 vaccine. Study in general: The study pooled second doses at about 4 or about 12 weeks.

As concerns this clone: The antigen is undetermined.

The assay was immunoSEQ multiplex PCR, and TCRdb's table has in-frame clones only and misses some. The table shows around 130,000 clones, with around 90% occurring only once. Per the germline V gene, CDR1 is SNHLY and CDR2 is FYNNEI. CDR3 length: 14 amino acids. Trimming removed 9 bases from V and 4 bases from J; junction bases left unmatched: 7. Regarding the study as a whole: Repertoires were obtained only post-peak T cell response. Only six or seven AZD1222 recipients tested seropositive at baseline. Donors in the cohort were predominantly white British and more often female, and clonal diversity was possibly underestimated.

The input for sequencing was peripheral blood, taken on day 0 of AZD1222 vaccination. The TCR originated in an adult in good health. The chain combines TRBV2 with TRBJ1-5, with 9 bases lining up with TRBD1. CDR3 nucleotides: TGTGCCAGTAGTCGGACAGGGGAGAATCAGCCCCAGCATTTT. Translating it yields CASSRTGENQPQHF.